These 32 T cell receptor beta chains originate from one sample sequenced in a study of post-analysis software for immune sequencing data. The antigens for these receptors are not known. Study-wide results and limits: Roughly 5 TRBV segments occurring more often in patients than controls included TRBV5-6, TRBV5-1 and TRBV20-1.

Built from TCR beta cDNA, the libraries had unique molecular identifiers in them. TCRdb redid the calling of the PCR reads with MiXCR, one entry per CDR3 protein. The sample lists hundreds of thousands of distinct CDR3 sequences; roughly 27% were seen once. The sequencing sample was made of blood. Receptors originate from a girl aged 5-17 years with multiple sclerosis.

This clonotype was seen more than once but under ten times. The chain links TRBV29-1 to TRBJ1-2; a weak D match, TRBD1 (5 bases). The CDR3 is made up of 17 amino acids. Germline V lookup: CDR1 SQVTM, CDR2 ANQGSEA. Trimming cost V 0 bases and J 3 bases, with 20 bases left between them. This CDR3 is CSVEDYRFGGGDYGYTF. The CDR3 DNA is TGCAGCGTTGAAGATTACCGTTTCGGGGGAGGGGACTATGGCTACACCTTC. The full variable domain, its missing parts supplied by reference TRBV29-1 and TRBJ1-2, is SAVISQKPSRDICQRGTSLTIQCQVDSQVTMMFWYRQQPGQSLTLIATANQGSEATYESGFVIDKFPISRPNLTFSTLTVSNMSPEDSSIYLCSVEDYRFGGGDYGYTFGSGTRLTVV.

This clonotype showed up just a few times. The chain uses TRBV2 and TRBJ1-2; D remains unclear. This CDR3 spans 15 amino acids. V lost 5 bases and J lost 5, with 18 bases in between. CDR1 and CDR2 (germline): SNHLY, FYNNEI. This CDR3 reads CASSPDDTELYGYTF. The CDR3 DNA is TGTGCCAGCAGTCCTGATGACACCGAACTATATGGCTACACCTTC.

The chain couples TRBV28 to TRBJ2-1; 7 bases fit TRBD2. The junction had 10 bases not matched to a gene; V was cut back by 7 bases and J by 4 bases. CDR1 MDHEN and CDR2 SYDVKM come from the germline V gene. The CDR3 spans 15 residues. The CDR3 DNA reads as TGTGCCAGCAACCCGCTAGCGGTTACATACAATGAGCAGTTCTTC. It yields the protein CASNPLAVTYNEQFF.

This clonotype was counted a few times. V gene TRBV5-1 combines with J gene TRBJ2-5; D remains unclear. V lost 0 bases to trimming and J lost 2 bases, with 11 bases between them. The germline V gene encodes CDR1 SGHRS and CDR2 YFSETQ. This CDR3 has 15 residues. The CDR3 loop reads CASSLVPALQETQYF. DNA for the CDR3: TGCGCCAGCAGCTTGGTCCCAGCGCTTCAAGAGACCCAGTACTTC.

This clonotype has more than one count but fewer than ten. The rearrangement uses TRBV15 and TRBJ2-5, with TRBD2 matching 7 bases. V shed 0 bases and J 11 bases; nucleotides not matched to a gene: 9. The germline V gene encodes CDR1 LNHNV and CDR2 YYDKDF (reference sequence). This CDR3 region has 14 residues. CDR3 nucleotide sequence: TGTGCCACCAGCAGAGACCGGACCATGCGGGAGCAGTACTTC. Its translation: CATSRDRTMREQYF.

The CDR3 sequence is CATSDHRGGNQPQHF. The CDR3 nucleotides read TGTGCCACCAGTGACCACAGGGGTGGCAATCAGCCCCAGCATTTT. The V and J genes are TRBV24-1 and TRBJ1-5, with 7 positions matching TRBD1. Losses at the gene ends were 4 bases for V and 2 bases for J; bases not matched to a gene: 4. Germline CDR1 KGHDR, CDR2 SFDVKD. The CDR3 has 15 residues.

The V call is TRBV6-2 or TRBV6-3, the J call TRBJ2-1; 11 nucleotides align to TRBD2. The CDR3 is 15 residues long. From germline, CDR1 is MNHEY and CDR2 SVGEGT. The V segment lost 4 bases and the J segment 10 bases; nucleotides outside the gene matches: 9. The DNA for the CDR3 is TGTGCCAGCAGTTCCGCTAGCGGGGGGCTCACCGAGCAGTTCTTC. Protein product: CASSSASGGLTEQFF.

This clonotype was detected only a few times. The V and J genes are TRBV9 and TRBJ1-5; D possibly corresponds to TRBD1 (5 bases). The CDR3 totals 14 residues. V was trimmed by 0 bases and J by 3 bases, leaving 7 bases between them. CDR1 is SGDLS, CDR2 YYNGEE, per germline. The CDR3 region has the DNA TGTGCCAGCAGCGTAGGACAGTACAATCAGCCCCAGCATTTT. Amino acid sequence: CASSVGQYNQPQHF.

This clonotype has just a few counts. The genes are TRBV9 and TRBJ2-3; TRBD1 aligns across 10 bases. The germline V gene has CDR1 SGDLS and CDR2 YYNGEE. This CDR3 region has 19 residues. The trim removed 4 bases at V and 4 bases at J, leaving 18 bases unmatched. The CDR3 loop reads CASSPLGRGWTGGPDTQYF. CDR3 bases: TGTGCCAGCAGCCCCCTCGGTCGGGGGTGGACAGGGGGGCCAGATACGCAGTATTTT.

The table lists this clonotype with many counts. The chain uses TRBV4-3 and TRBJ2-7; D is tentatively TRBD1 or TRBD2 (6 bases each). V was pared by 3 bases and J by 2 bases, with 17 bases between. The CDR3 spans 16 residues. CDR1 and CDR2 (germline): LGHNA, YSLEER. The CDR3 reads CASSHGQWRAPYEQYF. In DNA, the CDR3 is TGCGCCAGCAGCCACGGACAGTGGAGGGCCCCCTACGAGCAGTACTTC.

This clonotype was seen a handful of times. The chain is built from TRBV7-9 and TRBJ2-3; maybe TRBD2 (6 bases). This CDR3 has 15 amino acids. The germline CDR1 and CDR2 sequences are SEHNR and FQNEAQ (reference sequence). V was clipped by 4 bases and J by 3 bases, with 14 bases between them. CDR3 sequence reads: CASSSTSPLTDTQYF. In DNA form, the CDR3 reads TGTGCCAGCAGCTCGACTAGTCCGCTGACAGATACGCAGTATTTT. The full variable domain, rest sourced from reference TRBV7-9 and TRBJ2-3, is DTGVSQNPRHKITKRGQNVTFRCDPISEHNRLYWYRQTLGQGPEFLTYFQNEAQLEKSRLLSDRFSAERPKGSFSTLEIQRTEQGDSAMYLCASSSTSPLTDTQYFGPGTRLTVL.

This chain links TRBV20-1 with TRBJ1-1; possibly TRBD1 for D (5 bases). The length of the CDR3 is 16 residues. The V end was cut by 3 bases, the J end by 3 bases, with 20 bases between. In germline, CDR1 is DFQATT, CDR2 SNEGSKA (reference sequence). The CDR3 region has the DNA TGCAGTGCTAGTGAGTTAGACACCCTGGGGCACACTGAAGCTTTCTTT. Translation gives CSASELDTLGHTEAFF.

This clonotype was recorded at least ten times. V gene TRBV10-3 combines with J gene TRBJ2-3, with a tentative D call TRBD1 (6 bases). The CDR3 has 12 residues. Germline V CDR1 and CDR2: ENHRY, SYGVKD. V was pared by 8 bases and J by 6 bases, with 12 bases between. The CDR3 nucleotides read TGTGCCATCTCGCCTGGGGGCGATACGCAGTATTTT. Translating gives CAISPGGDTQYF.

The CDR3 DNA sequence: TGTGCCAGCAGTTACTCGGCCCAGAGCTCCTACAATGAGCAGTACTTC. Translation: CASSYSAQSSYNEQYF. V gene TRBV6-5 combines with J gene TRBJ2-1; D remains ambiguous. The J call is uncertain, as TRBJ2-7 better fits the DNA end. The CDR3 covers 16 residues. Germline values: CDR1 MNHEY, CDR2 SVGAGI.

This clonotype occurred a few times. The chain couples TRBV29-1 to TRBJ1-2; D unclear. V lost 7 bases to trimming and J lost 2 bases, with 11 bases between them. The germline CDR1 and CDR2 sequences are SQVTM and ANQGSEA. The CDR3 runs 12 residues. The CDR3 region is CSGVDGNYGYTF. The CDR3 DNA is TGCAGCGGGGTGGACGGGAACTATGGCTACACCTTC.

The chain employs TRBV28 and TRBJ1-6, with 7 bases fitting TRBD1. The CDR3 consists of 13 residues. Trimming removed 5 bases from V and 10 bases from J; junction bases left unmatched: 5. CDR1 is MDHEN, CDR2 SYDVKM, per germline. For the CDR3, the DNA is TGTGCCAGCAGTGACAGGGTGAGCTCACCCCTCCACTTT. Encoded protein: CASSDRVSSPLHF.

The chain is built from TRBV7-9 and TRBJ2-3; 11 bases are a match to TRBD1. Trimming took 1 base from V and 2 from J; bases not matched to a gene: 5. This CDR3 region has 17 residues. Germline CDR1 and CDR2: SEHNR and FQNEAQ (reference sequence). CDR3 in amino acids: CASSLEDRGHDTDTQYF. The CDR3 nucleotides are TGTGCCAGCAGCTTAGAGGACAGGGGGCACGACACAGATACGCAGTATTTT. The full variable domain, its missing parts supplied by reference TRBV7-9 and TRBJ2-3, is DTGVSQNPRHKITKRGQNVTFRCDPISEHNRLYWYRQTLGQGPEFLTYFQNEAQLEKSRLLSDRFSAERPKGSFSTLEIQRTEQGDSAMYLCASSLEDRGHDTDTQYFGPGTRLTVL.

The chain combines TRBV5-1 with TRBJ1-1, with 8 bases identical to TRBD1. V gave up 5 bases and J gave up 4 bases; unmatched junction bases: 13. Germline lookup yields CDR1 SGHRS and CDR2 YFSETQ. The length of the CDR3 is 16 residues. Written as DNA, the CDR3 is TGCGCCAGCAGTCGAAGGACAGGGTCGCTAGGCACTGAAGCTTTCTTT. It codes for CASSRRTGSLGTEAFF.

At least ten counts were recorded for this clonotype. V usage is TRBV4-1 and J usage is TRBJ2-5; D remains unclear. This CDR3 contains 13 residues. Trimming stripped 4 bases from V and 0 bases from J, with 6 bases between. CDR1 and CDR2 from the germline V gene are MGHRA and YSYEKL. The CDR3 spells CASSRAYQETQYF. As DNA, the CDR3 is TGCGCCAGCAGCCGCGCGTACCAAGAGACCCAGTACTTC.

The V gene is TRBV3-1, the J gene TRBJ1-2; TRBD1 is a possible D gene (6 bases). Trimming removed 4 bases at V and 8 bases at J, with 17 bases between. CDR3 length: 14 amino acids. The V gene's germline CDR1 is LGHDT and CDR2 YNNKEL (reference sequence). CDR3 sequence (DNA): TGTGCCAGCAGCCCCCTGACAGGAAGTAAGGGCTACACCTTC. Amino acids: CASSPLTGSKGYTF.

This clonotype turned up a few times. V gene TRBV5-1 combines with J gene TRBJ2-7, with 9 positions matching TRBD1. Losses at the gene ends were 1 base for V and 1 base for J; bases not matched to a gene: 3. The CDR3 extends over 15 amino acids. Germline V gene lookup returns CDR1 SGHRS and CDR2 YFSETQ. DNA of the CDR3: TGCGCCAGCAGCTTGACAGGGGGCAATTCCTACGAGCAGTACTTC. This codes for CASSLTGGNSYEQYF. Full variable domain (outside the CDR3, taken from reference TRBV5-1 and TRBJ2-7): KAGVTQTPRYLIKTRGQQVTLSCSPISGHRSVSWYQQTPGQGLQFLFEYFSETQRNKGNFPGRFSGRQFSNSRSEMNVSTLELGDSALYLCASSLTGGNSYEQYFGPGTRLTVT.

J is TRBJ2-1 and V is TRBV10-3; 10 bases are shared with TRBD2. The junction had 13 bases not matched to a gene; V was cut back by 4 bases and J by 7 bases. CDR1 is ENHRY and CDR2 is SYGVKD in the germline V gene. The CDR3 sequence is 17 residues long. The CDR3 DNA sequence: TGTGCCATCAGTGTGTCTACAGGAGCGGGGGGGCTGAATGAGCAGTTCTTC. Translated, it gives CAISVSTGAGGLNEQFF.

Concerning this clonotype itself: No DNA is shown, since the ends of the CDR3 on it are uncertain; the CDR3 is the one TCRdb lists. The chain has TRBV9 and TRBJ1-2. From its first to its last residue, the CDR3 has 11 amino acids. CDR1 is SGDLS and CDR2 is YYNGEE in the germline V gene. CDR3 region: CASSVGGGSTF.

This clonotype was observed a handful of times. The V gene is TRBV3-1, the J gene TRBJ1-2; 7 positions agree with TRBD1. The CDR3 has 15 amino acids. Germline V gene sequence: CDR1 LGHDT, CDR2 YNNKEL (reference sequence). Trimming took 4 bases from V and 4 from J; bases not matched to a gene: 9. CDR3 nucleotide sequence: TGTGCCAGCAGCCGGACCCGAGGGGGCGCCTATGGCTACACCTTC. Encoded protein: CASSRTRGGAYGYTF.

This clonotype was picked up many times. This rearrangement joins TRBV5-1 to TRBJ2-3; 7 bases line up with TRBD1. Germline CDR1 SGHRS, CDR2 YFSETQ. Unmatched junction bases numbered 3, after V lost 0 bases and J lost 2 bases. This CDR3 spans 15 amino acids. The CDR3 coding sequence is TGCGCCAGCAGCTTGGGACAGGGAGTCACAGATACGCAGTATTTT. Its translation: CASSLGQGVTDTQYF.

This CDR3 is CATSDFGQKSSYEQYF. Here the CDR3 DNA reads TGTGCCACCAGTGATTTCGGGCAGAAGAGCTCCTACGAGCAGTACTTC. The chain combines TRBV24-1 with TRBJ2-7, with D hard to call. The CDR3 loop spans 16 amino acids. V gave up 1 base and J gave up 0 bases, with 12 bases separating them. Germline CDR1 KGHDR, CDR2 SFDVKD.

On this clonotype: A read error may be the cause here, since a much bigger clone is one base away. The chain joins TRBV4-1 to TRBJ2-1, with D unresolved. Germline V gene sequence: CDR1 MGHRA, CDR2 YSYEKL. The CDR3 is 13 amino acids. The CDR3 DNA sequence: TGCGCCGGCAGCCGTCTCAGGTACAATGAGCAGTTCTTC. Translated: CAGSRLRYNEQFF.

The chain employs TRBV7-9 and TRBJ1-2; D gene uncertain. Germline CDR1 is SEHNR and CDR2 is FQNEAQ (reference sequence). The V end was cut by 4 bases, the J end by 2 bases, with 14 bases between. The CDR3 totals 15 residues. Here the CDR3 DNA reads TGTGCCAGCAGCTCCGGGCCCCAAGGCAACTATGGCTACACCTTC. Its translation is CASSSGPQGNYGYTF.

The chain couples TRBV6-5 to TRBJ2-4; 9 positions match TRBD2. This CDR3 is built from 17 residues. The V gene end was trimmed by 0 bases and the J gene end by 4 bases; junction bases not matched to a gene: 7. Germline V gene lookup returns CDR1 MNHEY and CDR2 SVGAGI. CDR3 sequence (DNA): TGTGCCAGCAGTTACTCCTTCCGGAGCGGGAGGAAAAACATTCAGTACTTC. Translated, it gives CASSYSFRSGRKNIQYF.

Remarks on this clonotype: At one of its ends the junction is not consistent with the germline gene, which may arise from a read error. The chain recombines TRBV5-1 with TRBJ1-1; tentatively, D is TRBD1 (5 bases). The CDR3 sequence is 14 residues long. Germline V CDR1 and CDR2: SGHRS, YFSETQ. CDR3 nucleotides: TGCGCCAGCAGCTTGGACAGGACAAACACTGTAGCTTTCTTT. As protein: CASSLDRTNTVAFF.

The J gene is TRBJ2-1, the V gene TRBV12-3 or TRBV12-4; 10 nucleotides line up with TRBD2. Germline trimming cut 6 bases from V and 5 bases from J; bases unmatched to any gene: 4. The CDR3 has 14 amino acids. The CDR3 loop reads CASSLSGGDNEQFF. The DNA for the CDR3 is TGTGCCAGCAGCCTCAGCGGGGGGGACAATGAGCAGTTCTTC.

J is TRBJ1-2 and V is TRBV18; possible D gene TRBD1, 6 bases. The V gene lost 6 bases and the J gene lost 5 bases, with 13 bases spanning the gap. The CDR3 runs to 13 residues. Germline assignment: CDR1 KGHSH and CDR2 LQKENI. CDR3 nucleotides: TGTGCCAGCTCTCTCGACAGGAGGTATGGCTACACCTTC. Its protein product is CASSLDRRYGYTF. Looking up the rest from reference TRBV18 and TRBJ1-2 gives the full variable domain: NAGVMQNPRHLVRRRGQEARLRCSPMKGHSHVYWYRQLPEEGLKFMVYLQKENIIDESGMPKERFSAEFPKEGPSILRIQQVVRGDSAAYFCASSLDRRYGYTFGSGTRLTVV.